These T cell receptor beta chains were read from a single sample in a study of blood T cell repertoires in COVID-19. Assay: immunoSEQ multiplex PCR; the TCRdb copy retains only in-frame clones and omits some. The table lists around 100,000 clones, 88% of them singletons, with 11% in the top ten. The sample consisted of peripheral blood. The receptors come from an elderly man with acute or convalescent COVID-19. Each CDR3 is given with its conserved first and last residue. Each record gives: CDR3 protein, CDR3 DNA, V gene, J gene, clone size, D gene. D genes are given only for firm matches. Rows give clone size only sometimes, using once, few, many, or a class for an expanded clone.

cdr3_aa: CASSVTRSTEAFF
cdr3_nt: TGTGCCAGCAGCGTCACACGGAGCACTGAAGCTTTCTTT
v_call: TRBV9
j_call: TRBJ1-1
clone_size: NA
d_call: NA

cdr3_aa: CATAGGPSNYGYTF
cdr3_nt: TGTGCCACCGCCGGGGGGCCCTCTAACTATGGCTACACCTTC
v_call: TRBV18
j_call: TRBJ1-2
clone_size: NA
d_call: NA

cdr3_aa: CASSPARDRDEQYF
cdr3_nt: TGTGCCAGCTCACCGGCCCGGGATCGGGACGAGCAGTACTTC
v_call: TRBV18
j_call: TRBJ2-7
clone_size: few
d_call: NA

cdr3_aa: CASSSGGGTEAFF
cdr3_nt: TGTGCCAGCAGCTCAGGGGGCGGCACTGAAGCTTTCTTT
v_call: TRBV11-3
j_call: TRBJ1-1
clone_size: NA
d_call: TRBD1

cdr3_aa: CASSHLLAQGDYNEQFF
cdr3_nt: TGTGCCAGCAGCCACCTGCTGGCGCAGGGGGATTACAATGAGCAGTTCTTC
v_call: TRBV11-2
j_call: TRBJ2-1
clone_size: NA
d_call: TRBD1

cdr3_aa: CAWSPGVGTEAFF
cdr3_nt: TGTGCCTGGAGTCCAGGGGTAGGGACTGAAGCTTTCTTT
v_call: TRBV30
j_call: TRBJ1-1
clone_size: NA
d_call: NA

cdr3_aa: CATSERTGGAYGYTF
cdr3_nt: TGTGCCACCAGTGAACGGACAGGGGGCGCCTATGGCTACACCTTC
v_call: TRBV24-1
j_call: TRBJ1-2
clone_size: once
d_call: TRBD1

cdr3_aa: CASSGTGQYYGYTF
cdr3_nt: TGTGCCAGCAGTGGGACAGGCCAATACTATGGCTACACCTTC
v_call: TRBV28
j_call: TRBJ1-2
clone_size: NA
d_call: TRBD1

cdr3_aa: CASNQQGAYTPQHF
cdr3_nt: TGTGCCAGTAATCAACAGGGGGCGTATACGCCCCAGCATTTT
v_call: TRBV19
j_call: TRBJ1-5
clone_size: NA
d_call: TRBD1

cdr3_aa: CASSYSEAGTEAFF
cdr3_nt: TGTGCCAGCAGTTACTCGGAGGCGGGCACTGAAGCTTTCTTT
v_call: TRBV6-6
j_call: TRBJ1-1
clone_size: NA
d_call: NA

cdr3_aa: CASSPRSGYGYTF
cdr3_nt: TGTGCCAGCAGCCCTCGGTCGGGATATGGCTACACCTTC
v_call: TRBV7-2
j_call: TRBJ1-2
clone_size: NA
d_call: NA

cdr3_aa: CASSPNQDSSGNTIYF
cdr3_nt: TGTGCCAGCTCACCAAATCAAGACAGCTCTGGAAACACCATATATTTT
v_call: TRBV18
j_call: TRBJ1-3
clone_size: NA
d_call: NA

cdr3_aa: CASNPTGLSTDTQYF
cdr3_nt: TGTGCCAGTAATCCGACAGGCCTTAGCACAGATACGCAGTATTTT
v_call: TRBV6-5
j_call: TRBJ2-3
clone_size: NA
d_call: NA

cdr3_aa: CASRHRGYNSPLHF
cdr3_nt: TGTGCCAGCCGACACAGGGGCTATAATTCACCCCTCCACTTT
v_call: TRBV27
j_call: TRBJ1-6
clone_size: NA
d_call: TRBD1

cdr3_aa: CASRRTRGGQETQYF
cdr3_nt: TGTGCCAGCAGACGGACAAGGGGAGGCCAAGAGACCCAGTACTTC
v_call: TRBV6-6
j_call: TRBJ2-5
clone_size: NA
d_call: NA

cdr3_aa: CASSFWGRTEAFF
cdr3_nt: TGTGCCAGCAGTTTCTGGGGGCGCACTGAAGCTTTCTTT
v_call: TRBV27
j_call: TRBJ1-1
clone_size: once
d_call: NA

cdr3_aa: CASSLLQGSGGETQYF
cdr3_nt: TGTGCCAGCAGCTTGCTACAGGGGTCAGGAGGCGAGACCCAGTACTTC
v_call: TRBV5-6
j_call: TRBJ2-5
clone_size: NA
d_call: TRBD1

cdr3_aa: CASSLPPGQGVSPLHF
cdr3_nt: TGTGCCAGCAGTCTCCCTCCGGGACAGGGTGTTTCACCCCTCCACTTT
v_call: TRBV28
j_call: TRBJ1-6
clone_size: NA
d_call: TRBD1

cdr3_aa: CASSSVHREDEQYF
cdr3_nt: TGTGCCAGCAGTTCAGTCCACAGGGAAGACGAGCAGTACTTC
v_call: TRBV27
j_call: TRBJ2-7
clone_size: NA
d_call: NA

cdr3_aa: CASGFLSDGRANTGELFF
cdr3_nt: TGTGCCAGCGGTTTCCTCTCCGACGGGAGGGCTAACACCGGGGAGCTGTTTTTT
v_call: TRBV28
j_call: TRBJ2-2
clone_size: NA
d_call: TRBD2

cdr3_aa: CASSLITGYNEQFF
cdr3_nt: TGTGCCAGCAGCTTAATAACTGGTTACAATGAGCAGTTCTTC
v_call: TRBV11-1
j_call: TRBJ2-1
clone_size: NA
d_call: NA

cdr3_aa: CASSVWAGATYNEQFF
cdr3_nt: TGTGCCAGCAGCGTTTGGGCGGGCGCAACCTACAATGAGCAGTTCTTC
v_call: TRBV5-6
j_call: TRBJ2-1
clone_size: NA
d_call: NA

cdr3_aa: CATSDAGTGETGELFF
cdr3_nt: TGTGCCACCAGTGATGCCGGGACAGGGGAAACCGGGGAGCTGTTTTTT
v_call: TRBV24-1
j_call: TRBJ2-2
clone_size: NA
d_call: TRBD1

cdr3_aa: CASREQAGDTEAFF
cdr3_nt: TGTGCCAGCAGGGAGCAGGCGGGGGACACTGAAGCTTTCTTT
v_call: TRBV6-5
j_call: TRBJ1-1
clone_size: NA
d_call: NA

cdr3_aa: CASTKSSSYEQYF
cdr3_nt: TGTGCCAGCACAAAGTCTAGCTCCTACGAGCAGTACTTC
v_call: TRBV5-5
j_call: TRBJ2-7
clone_size: NA
d_call: NA